The 4 T cell receptor beta chains below were found in one sample sequenced in a study of T cell responses to AZD1222 COVID-19 vaccine. Only in-frame clones appear in the TCRdb table, and some are missing; sequencing was by immunoSEQ multiplex PCR. The sample lists 190,000 or so clones, 80% to 95% seen once, with approximately 1% in the top ten. The starting material was peripheral blood, obtained 28 days after the second AZD1222 dose. The receptor source for this set is an adult who received the AZD1222 COVID-19 vaccine.

The CDR3 protein is CASSSAVRVRSSYEQYF. In DNA form, the CDR3 reads TGTGCCAGCAGTTCAGCGGTGCGGGTTAGGAGCTCCTACGAGCAGTACTTC. J is TRBJ2-7 and V is TRBV2; possibly TRBD2 for D (5 bases). V was clipped by 5 bases and J by 0 bases, with 20 bases between them. The germline gives CDR1 SNHLY, CDR2 FYNNEI. The CDR3 length is 17 residues.

The chain couples TRBV9 to TRBJ2-3, with 11 positions matching TRBD2. This CDR3 has 16 amino acids. Germline loops: CDR1 SGDLS, CDR2 YYNGEE. The V gene end was trimmed by 4 bases and the J gene end by 2 bases; junction bases not matched to a gene: 6. The CDR3: CASSPETSGVTDTQYF. DNA for the CDR3: TGTGCCAGCAGCCCGGAGACTAGCGGGGTCACAGATACGCAGTATTTT.

This sequence joins TRBV7-3 and TRBJ1-5, with D unresolved. Trimming removed 6 bases from V and 6 bases from J, with 15 bases in between. There are 14 residues in the CDR3. CDR1 and CDR2 (germline): SGHTA, FQGTGA. Written as DNA, the CDR3 is TGTGCCAGCAGGCAGGACCTATGGGGTCAGCCCCAGCATTTT. It specifies CASRQDLWGQPQHF.

This clone was observed once. This chain links TRBV20-1 with TRBJ2-3; D is possibly TRBD2 (5 bases). CDR1 and CDR2 from the germline V gene are DFQATT and SNEGSKA (reference sequence). V was shortened by 3 bases and J by 3 bases, with 10 bases between the two germline ends. The CDR3 covers 13 residues. As DNA, the CDR3 is TGCAGTGCTAGTTCGGGGAGAACAGATACGCAGTATTTT. This translates into CSASSGRTDTQYF.